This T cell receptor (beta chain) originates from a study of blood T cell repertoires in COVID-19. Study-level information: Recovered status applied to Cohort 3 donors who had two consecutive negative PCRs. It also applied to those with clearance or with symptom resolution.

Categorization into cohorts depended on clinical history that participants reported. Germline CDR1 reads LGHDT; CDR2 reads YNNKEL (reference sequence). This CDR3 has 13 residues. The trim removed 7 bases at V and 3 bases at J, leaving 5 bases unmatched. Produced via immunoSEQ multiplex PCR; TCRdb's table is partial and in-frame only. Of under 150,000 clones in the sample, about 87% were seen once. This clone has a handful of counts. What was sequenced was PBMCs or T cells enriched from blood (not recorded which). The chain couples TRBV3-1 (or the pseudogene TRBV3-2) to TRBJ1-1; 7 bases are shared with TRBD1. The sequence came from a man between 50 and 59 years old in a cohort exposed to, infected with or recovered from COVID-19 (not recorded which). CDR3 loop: CASNLGGDTEAFF. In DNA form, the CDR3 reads TGTGCCAGCAACCTAGGGGGCGACACTGAAGCTTTCTTT.